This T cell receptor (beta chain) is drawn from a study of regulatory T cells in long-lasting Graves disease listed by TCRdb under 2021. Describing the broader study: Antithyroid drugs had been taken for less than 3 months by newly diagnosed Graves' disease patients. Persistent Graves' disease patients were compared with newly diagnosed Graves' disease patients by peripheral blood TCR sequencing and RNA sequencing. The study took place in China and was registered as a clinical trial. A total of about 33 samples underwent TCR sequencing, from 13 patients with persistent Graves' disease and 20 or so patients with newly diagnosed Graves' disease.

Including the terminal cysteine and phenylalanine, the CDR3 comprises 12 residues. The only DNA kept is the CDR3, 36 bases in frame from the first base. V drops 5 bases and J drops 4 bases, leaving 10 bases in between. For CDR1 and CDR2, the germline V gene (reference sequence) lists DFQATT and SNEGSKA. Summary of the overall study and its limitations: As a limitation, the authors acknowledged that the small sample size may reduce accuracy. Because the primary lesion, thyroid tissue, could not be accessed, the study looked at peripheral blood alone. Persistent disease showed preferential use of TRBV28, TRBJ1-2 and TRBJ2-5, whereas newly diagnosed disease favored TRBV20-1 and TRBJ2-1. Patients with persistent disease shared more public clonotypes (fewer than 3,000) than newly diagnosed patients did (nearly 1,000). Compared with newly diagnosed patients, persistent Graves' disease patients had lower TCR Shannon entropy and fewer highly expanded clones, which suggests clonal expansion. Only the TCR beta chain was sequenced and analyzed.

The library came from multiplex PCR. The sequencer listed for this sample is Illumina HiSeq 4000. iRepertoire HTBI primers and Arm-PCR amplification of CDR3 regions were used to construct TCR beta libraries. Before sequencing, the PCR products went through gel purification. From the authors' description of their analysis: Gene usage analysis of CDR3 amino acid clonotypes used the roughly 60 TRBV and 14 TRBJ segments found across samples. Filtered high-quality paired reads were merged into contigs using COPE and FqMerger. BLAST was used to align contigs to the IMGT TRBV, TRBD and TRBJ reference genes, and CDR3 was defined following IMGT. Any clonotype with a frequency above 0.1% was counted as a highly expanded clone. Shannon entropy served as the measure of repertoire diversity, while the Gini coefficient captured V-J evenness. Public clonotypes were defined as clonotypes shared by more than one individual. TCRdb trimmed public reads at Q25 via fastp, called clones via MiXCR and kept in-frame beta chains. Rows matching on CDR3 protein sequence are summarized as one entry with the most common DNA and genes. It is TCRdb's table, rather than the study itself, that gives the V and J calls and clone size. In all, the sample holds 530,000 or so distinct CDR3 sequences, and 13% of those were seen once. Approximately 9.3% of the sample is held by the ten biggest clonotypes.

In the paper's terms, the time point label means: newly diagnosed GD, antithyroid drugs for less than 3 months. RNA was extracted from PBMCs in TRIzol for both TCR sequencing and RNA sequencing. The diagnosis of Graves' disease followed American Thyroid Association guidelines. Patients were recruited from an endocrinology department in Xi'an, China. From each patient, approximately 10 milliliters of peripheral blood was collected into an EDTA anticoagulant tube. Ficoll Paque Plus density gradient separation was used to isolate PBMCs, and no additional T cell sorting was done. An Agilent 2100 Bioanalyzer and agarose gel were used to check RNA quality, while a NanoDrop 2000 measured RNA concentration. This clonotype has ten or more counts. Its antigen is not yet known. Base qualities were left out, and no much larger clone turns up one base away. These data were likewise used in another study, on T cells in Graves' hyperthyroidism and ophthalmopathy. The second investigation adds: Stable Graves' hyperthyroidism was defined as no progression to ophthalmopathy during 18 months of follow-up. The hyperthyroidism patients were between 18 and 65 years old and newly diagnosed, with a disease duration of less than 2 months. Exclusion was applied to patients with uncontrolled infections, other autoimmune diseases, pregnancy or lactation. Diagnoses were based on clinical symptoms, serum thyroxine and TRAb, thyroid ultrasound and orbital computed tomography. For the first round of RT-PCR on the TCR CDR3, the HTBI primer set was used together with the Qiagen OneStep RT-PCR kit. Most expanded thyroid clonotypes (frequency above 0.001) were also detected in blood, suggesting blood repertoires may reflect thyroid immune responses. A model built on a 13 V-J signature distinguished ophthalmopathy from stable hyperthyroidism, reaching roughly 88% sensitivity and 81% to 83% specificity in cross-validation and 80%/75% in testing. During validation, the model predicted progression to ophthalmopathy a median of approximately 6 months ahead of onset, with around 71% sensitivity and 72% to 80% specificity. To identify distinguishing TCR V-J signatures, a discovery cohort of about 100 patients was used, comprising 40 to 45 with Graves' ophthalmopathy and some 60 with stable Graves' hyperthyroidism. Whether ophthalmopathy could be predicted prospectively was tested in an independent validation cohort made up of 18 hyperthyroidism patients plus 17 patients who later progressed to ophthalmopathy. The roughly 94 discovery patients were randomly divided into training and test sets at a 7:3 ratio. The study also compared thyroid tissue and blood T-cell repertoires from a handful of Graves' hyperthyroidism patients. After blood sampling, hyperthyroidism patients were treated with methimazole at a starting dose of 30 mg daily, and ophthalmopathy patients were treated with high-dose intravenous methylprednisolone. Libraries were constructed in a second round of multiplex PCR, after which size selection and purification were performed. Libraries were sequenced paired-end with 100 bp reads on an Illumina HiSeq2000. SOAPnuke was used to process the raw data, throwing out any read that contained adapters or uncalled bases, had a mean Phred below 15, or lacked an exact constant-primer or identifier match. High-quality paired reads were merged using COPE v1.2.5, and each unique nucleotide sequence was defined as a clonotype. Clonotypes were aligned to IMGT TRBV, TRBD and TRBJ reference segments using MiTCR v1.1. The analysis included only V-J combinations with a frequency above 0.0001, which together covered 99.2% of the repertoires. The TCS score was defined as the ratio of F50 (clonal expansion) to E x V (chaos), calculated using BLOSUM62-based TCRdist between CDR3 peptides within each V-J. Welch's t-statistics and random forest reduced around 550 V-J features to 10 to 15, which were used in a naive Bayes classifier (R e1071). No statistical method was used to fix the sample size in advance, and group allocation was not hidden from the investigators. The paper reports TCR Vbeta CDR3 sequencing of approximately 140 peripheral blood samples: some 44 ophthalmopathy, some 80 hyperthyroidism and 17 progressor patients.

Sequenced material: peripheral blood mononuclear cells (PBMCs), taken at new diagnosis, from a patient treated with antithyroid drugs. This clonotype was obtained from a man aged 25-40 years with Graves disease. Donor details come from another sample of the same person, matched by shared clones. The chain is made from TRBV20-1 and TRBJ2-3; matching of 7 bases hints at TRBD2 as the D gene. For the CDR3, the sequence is CSAGGGSDTQYF. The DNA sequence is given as TGCAGTGCTGGGGGGGGCTCAGATACGCAGTATTTT.